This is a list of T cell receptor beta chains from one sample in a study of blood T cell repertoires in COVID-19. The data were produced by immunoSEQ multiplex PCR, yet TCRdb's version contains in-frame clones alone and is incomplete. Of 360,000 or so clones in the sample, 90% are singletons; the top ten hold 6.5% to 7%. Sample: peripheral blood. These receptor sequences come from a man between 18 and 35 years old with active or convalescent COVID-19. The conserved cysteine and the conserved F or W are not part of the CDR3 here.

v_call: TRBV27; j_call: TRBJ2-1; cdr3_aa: ASSLPLAGGPNEQF
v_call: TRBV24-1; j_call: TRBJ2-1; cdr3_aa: ATSDSGTGANEQF
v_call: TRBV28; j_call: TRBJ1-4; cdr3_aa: ASSDGQGGGEKLF
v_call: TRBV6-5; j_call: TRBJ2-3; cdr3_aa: ASSPLGGPFTQY
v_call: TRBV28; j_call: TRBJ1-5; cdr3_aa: ASIDRGRWQPQH
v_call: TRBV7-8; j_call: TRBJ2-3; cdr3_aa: ASSLVAHSTDTQY
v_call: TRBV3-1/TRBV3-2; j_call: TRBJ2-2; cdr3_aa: ASSLRTSVNTGELF
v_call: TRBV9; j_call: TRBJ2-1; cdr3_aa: ASSSRPLVASGRGDEQF
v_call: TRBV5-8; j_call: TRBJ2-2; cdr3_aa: ASSWDTNTGELF
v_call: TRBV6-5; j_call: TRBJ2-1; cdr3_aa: ASSFGSVIYNEQF
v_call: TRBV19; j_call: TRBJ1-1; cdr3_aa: ASSTPEGLNTEAF
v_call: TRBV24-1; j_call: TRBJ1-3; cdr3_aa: ATKQGDTIY
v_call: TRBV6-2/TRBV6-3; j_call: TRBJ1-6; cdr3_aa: ASSTSGTANSPLH
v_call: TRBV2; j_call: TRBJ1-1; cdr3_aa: ASSEDRADTEAF
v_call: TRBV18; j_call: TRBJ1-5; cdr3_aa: ASSPGSGNQPQH
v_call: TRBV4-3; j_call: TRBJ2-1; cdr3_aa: ASSQDEASSYNEQF
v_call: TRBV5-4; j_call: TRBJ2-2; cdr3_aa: ASSRTVNTGELF
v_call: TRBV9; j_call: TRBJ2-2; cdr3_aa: ASSVVSSGRPGELF
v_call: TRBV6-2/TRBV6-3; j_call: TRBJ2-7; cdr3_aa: ASSSGTTSEQY
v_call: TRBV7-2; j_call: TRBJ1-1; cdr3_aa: ASSFPGHGTEAF